Shown below are 13 T cell receptor beta chains from a single sample sequenced in a study of control samples from healthy donors and cancer patients. Only in-frame clones appear in the TCRdb table, and some are missing; sequencing was by immunoSEQ multiplex PCR. The sample consists of some 120,000 clones, 90% to 95% of them appearing once. Source material: PBMCs. These receptors all stem from a middle-aged man with head and neck cancer.

V gene TRBV6-5 combines with J gene TRBJ2-3, with D possibly being TRBD1 or TRBD2 (6 bases each). V was pared by 4 bases and J by 5 bases, with 13 bases between. CDR1 MNHEY and CDR2 SVGAGI come from the germline V gene. This CDR3 spans 14 amino acids. The CDR3 DNA sequence: TGTGCCAGCAGTTTCCTAGGGGGGCAAGATACGCAGTATTTT. Its protein product is CASSFLGGQDTQYF.

This chain links TRBV28 with TRBJ2-6; 8 bases line up with TRBD1. Looked up from germline, CDR1 is MDHEN and CDR2 is SYDVKM. Trimming cost V 5 bases and J 2 bases; bases outside gene matches: 5. This CDR3 is built from 16 residues. For the CDR3, the DNA is TGTGCCAGCAGTCTGACAGGGGTAACTGGGGCCAACGTCCTGACTTTC. Translating gives CASSLTGVTGANVLTF.

This chain links TRBV28 with TRBJ2-5, with 8 positions matching TRBD1. The trim removed 6 bases at V and 3 bases at J, leaving 15 bases unmatched. The CDR3 is 17 residues long. Germline CDR1 reads MDHEN; CDR2 reads SYDVKM. CDR3: CASSPRAGMDREETQYF. In DNA form, the CDR3 reads TGTGCCAGCAGCCCGAGGGCGGGGATGGACAGGGAAGAGACCCAGTACTTC.

The CDR3: CSARVGETQYF. CDR3 in DNA: TGCAGTGCCAGGGTCGGGGAGACCCAGTACTTC. The chain links TRBV20-1 to TRBJ2-5; perhaps TRBD1 as D (5 bases). CDR1 is DFQATT, CDR2 SNEGSKA, per germline (reference sequence). The CDR3 runs to 11 residues. V shed 6 bases and J shed 5 bases, with 10 bases lying between them.

The V gene is TRBV7-9, the J gene TRBJ2-6; 7 bases agree with TRBD1. The CDR3 runs 16 residues. Germline loops: CDR1 SEHNR, CDR2 FQNEAQ (reference sequence). J lost 0 bases, V lost 11 bases, and 10 bases had no gene match. CDR3 residues: CAVRGTAPSGANVLTF. The CDR3 nucleotides read TGTGCCGTCAGAGGGACAGCCCCCTCTGGGGCCAACGTCCTGACTTTC. Supplemented by reference TRBV7-9 and TRBJ2-6, the full variable domain reads DTGVSQNPRHKITKRGQNVTFRCDPISEHNRLYWYRQTLGQGPEFLTYFQNEAQLEKSRLLSDRFSAERPKGSFSTLEIQRTEQGDSAMYLCAVRGTAPSGANVLTFGAGSRLTVL.

About this clone itself: Distinct nucleotide sequences in the sample also encode this CDR3. The V gene is TRBV7-2, the J gene TRBJ2-2; a possible D gene is TRBD2 (6 bases). CDR3 size: 14 residues. V lost 5 bases, J lost 5 bases, and 12 bases lay in between. Per the germline V gene, CDR1 is SGHTA and CDR2 is FQGNSA. The CDR3 region is CASSRDRGTGELFF. CDR3 coding DNA: TGTGCCAGCAGCCGGGACCGGGGGACCGGGGAGCTGTTTTTT.

The V and J genes are TRBV27 and TRBJ2-1, with 7 bases matching TRBD1. Trimming took 4 bases from V and 7 from J; bases not matched to a gene: 7. The CDR3 is 14 residues long. Looked up from germline, CDR1 is MNHEY and CDR2 is SMNVEV (reference sequence). CDR3 sequence reads: CASSWGTVPNEQFF. CDR3 in DNA: TGTGCCAGCAGTTGGGGGACAGTACCAAATGAGCAGTTCTTC.

The gene calls are TRBV10-3 and TRBJ2-1, with D possibly TRBD1 on 5 matching bases. CDR3 size: 14 residues. CDR1 and CDR2 from the germline V gene are ENHRY and SYGVKD. Trimming shortened V by 6 bases and J by 7 bases, and 16 bases separated the two germline ends. The CDR3 region is CAIRSSRESNEQFF. The CDR3 nucleotides are TGTGCCATCAGGTCTTCCAGGGAAAGTAATGAGCAGTTCTTC.

The rearrangement joins TRBV2 to TRBJ2-1; 14 bases fit TRBD2. The germline CDR1 and CDR2 sequences are SNHLY and FYNNEI. V trimming: 1 base; J trimming: 7 bases; junction bases outside the gene matches: 6. The CDR3 runs to 17 residues. The CDR3 bases are TGTGCCAGCAGTGAAGGACTAGCGGGGGGGCCGCGGAATGAGCAGTTCTTC. Protein: CASSEGLAGGPRNEQFF.

This chain connects TRBV19 to TRBJ2-3, with D tentatively TRBD2 (6 bases). V dropped 4 bases and J dropped 5 bases, with 10 bases sitting between them. Germline V CDR1 and CDR2: LNHDA, SQIVND (reference sequence). This CDR3 spans 13 amino acids. The CDR3 region has the DNA TGTGCCAGTAGTACCTTAGCGGAAGATACGCAGTATTTT. It encodes CASSTLAEDTQYF. The full variable domain, with the rest looked up from reference TRBV19 and TRBJ2-3, is DGGITQSPKYLFRKEGQNVTLSCEQNLNHDAMYWYRQDPGQGLRLIYYSQIVNDFQKGDIAEGYSVSREKKESFPLTVTSAQKNPTAFYLCASSTLAEDTQYFGPGTRLTVL.

The count of this clone is one. The chain couples TRBV30 to TRBJ1-3; no clear D. V lost 1 base and J lost 2, with 6 bases in between. The CDR3 has 13 amino acids. Germline-derived CDR1 and CDR2 are GTSNPN and SVGIG (reference sequence). The CDR3 loop is CAWSGPAGNTIYF. CDR3 nucleotides: TGTGCCTGGAGTGGGCCAGCTGGAAACACCATATATTTT. Full variable domain (rest looked up from reference TRBV30 and TRBJ1-3): SQTIHQWPATLVQPVGSPLSLECTVEGTSNPNLYWYRQAAGRGLQLLFYSVGIGQISSEVPQNLSASRPQDRQFILSSKKLLLSDSGFYLCAWSGPAGNTIYFGEGSWLTVV.

The chain links TRBV6-2 or TRBV6-3 to TRBJ1-5; tentative D call: TRBD1 (5 bases). The CDR3 is 14 residues long. Germline CDR1 is MNHEY and CDR2 is SVGEGT. V was trimmed by 1 base and J by 7 bases, leaving 11 bases between them. The CDR3 coding sequence is TGTGCCAGCAGTTACTTCGGACAACGGCAGCCCCAGCATTTT. This sequence encodes CASSYFGQRQPQHF.

V and J are TRBV6-2 or TRBV6-3 and TRBJ1-4, with D tentatively TRBD1 (5 bases). V was shortened by 6 bases and J by 8 bases, with 16 bases between the two germline ends. Germline V gene lookup returns CDR1 MNHEY and CDR2 SVGEGT. This CDR3 has 14 residues. CDR3 region: CASSRAGAGEKLFF. CDR3 sequence (DNA): TGTGCCAGCAGCCGCGCCGGGGCCGGCGAAAAACTGTTTTTT.